A single sample gave rise to the 12 T cell receptor beta chains below, sequenced in a study of CD8 T cells in ankylosing spondylitis. Study-wide findings and caveats: For ankylosing spondylitis blood, a TCR beta motif of roughly 8 highly homologous variants appeared characteristic.

TCRdb passed the 5' RACE reads through MiXCR, listing each CDR3 protein once. The sample contains around 490,000 distinct CDR3 sequences, roughly 5.2% of which appear only once. Antigens of these TCRs are unknown. Sequencing was carried out using blood, either unsorted or a sorted T cell fraction (not recorded which). These receptors were obtained from a male donor with ankylosing spondylitis.

This clonotype came up many times. The chain combines TRBV11-2 with TRBJ2-7; tentatively, D is TRBD2 (6 bases). V gave up 4 bases and J gave up 4 bases, with 14 bases separating them. The CDR3 is 14 amino acids. Germline V gene lookup returns CDR1 SGHAT and CDR2 FQNNGV. The CDR3 nucleotides are TGTGCCAGCAGCTATGGGCGGGGTTGGTACGAGCAGTACTTC. It specifies CASSYGRGWYEQYF.

This clonotype was observed many times. This sequence joins TRBV7-9 and TRBJ2-7, with TRBD1 matching over 9 bases. The CDR3 is 14 amino acids. Per the germline V gene, CDR1 is SEHNR and CDR2 is FQNEAQ (reference sequence). J lost 3 bases, V lost 5 bases, and 5 bases had no gene match. In DNA, the CDR3 is TGTGCCAGCAGCATACGACAGGGGGGCTACGAGCAGTACTTC. It codes for CASSIRQGGYEQYF.

This clonotype was recorded at least ten times. The V gene is TRBV5-1, the J gene TRBJ1-3; the D is unclear. V lost 1 base to trimming and J lost 0 bases, with 14 bases between them. The germline V gene encodes CDR1 SGHRS and CDR2 YFSETQ. CDR3 length: 17 amino acids. The CDR3: CASSLIGSPSSGNTIYF. CDR3 in DNA: TGCGCCAGCAGCTTGATTGGCTCGCCAAGCTCTGGAAACACCATATATTTT.

This clonotype was detected only a few times. This may arise from a read error, as a much more abundant clone is one base away. The chain carries TRBV6-2 or TRBV6-3 and TRBJ2-5; no reliable D call. Germline V gene lookup returns CDR1 MNHEY and CDR2 SVGEGT. V shed 0 bases and J shed 4 bases, with 3 bases lying between them. The CDR3 spans 12 residues. The CDR3 is CASSYSTETQYF. The DNA for the CDR3 is TGTGCCAGCAGTTACTCGACAGAGACCCAGTACTTC.

Many counts were recorded for this clonotype. CDR3 in amino acids: CASSNTGGSSYEQYF. The CDR3 nucleotides read TGTGCCAGCAGTAACACAGGGGGGAGCTCCTACGAGCAGTACTTC. This chain uses TRBV6-5 with TRBJ2-7; 8 bases align to TRBD1. The J segment lost 0 bases and the V segment lost 5 bases, leaving 6 bases of the junction unmatched. The germline V gene encodes CDR1 MNHEY and CDR2 SVGAGI. The CDR3 has 15 residues.

This clonotype was counted only a few times. The chain joins TRBV7-2 to TRBJ2-6, with D unclear. The CDR3 has 15 residues. CDR1 and CDR2 from the germline V gene are SGHTA and FQGNSA. V lost 2 bases and J lost 2, with 7 bases in between. The CDR3 nucleotides read TGTGCCAGCAGCTTATATGAGGCTGGGGCCAACGTCCTGACTTTC. It translates to CASSLYEAGANVLTF.

This clonotype was seen repeatedly, ten times or more. This sequence joins TRBV7-2 and TRBJ2-2, with 10 bases lining up with TRBD1. V lost 4 bases to trimming and J lost 6 bases; unmatched junction nucleotides: 5. Germline lookup yields CDR1 SGHTA and CDR2 FQGNSA. The CDR3 extends over 15 amino acids. CDR3 region: CASSSWTGGAGELFF. DNA for the CDR3: TGTGCCAGCAGCTCCTGGACAGGGGGTGCCGGGGAGCTGTTTTTT.

This clonotype was detected many times. The chain couples TRBV12-3 or TRBV12-4 to TRBJ2-3; 12 nucleotides match TRBD2. There are 14 residues in the CDR3. With V trimmed by 6 bases and J by 8 bases, 6 bases remained unmatched. The CDR3 bases are TGTGCCAGCAGGCTAGCGGGAGGGCCGGGTACGCAGTATTTT. As protein: CASRLAGGPGTQYF.

This clonotype has a count of ten or more. The rearrangement links TRBV10-1 to TRBJ2-2; weak D call: TRBD1 (5 bases). Germline-derived CDR1 and CDR2 are WNHNN and SYGVQD (reference sequence). The CDR3 is made up of 13 amino acids. The ends were cut back, 3 bases at V and 4 bases at J, with 6 bases in the middle. CDR3 coding DNA: TGCGCCAGCAGTGATGACAGCACCGGGGAGCTGTTTTTT. Protein sequence: CASSDDSTGELFF.

At least ten counts were recorded for this clonotype. The CDR3, as DNA: TGCAGTGCTAGAGATCTGGCTAGCGGGAGGGCCAGGACCTACGAGCAGTACTTC. It translates to CSARDLASGRARTYEQYF. The genes are TRBV20-1 and TRBJ2-7, with 12 bases aligning to TRBD2. In germline, CDR1 is DFQATT, CDR2 SNEGSKA (reference sequence). The CDR3 is made up of 18 amino acids. J lost 2 bases, V lost 0 bases, and 11 bases had no gene match.

This clonotype appeared many times. The genes are TRBV20-1 and TRBJ2-4; no reliable D call. Trimming left V 6 bases short and J 4 bases short, with 10 bases between. The CDR3 extends over 12 amino acids. CDR1 is DFQATT and CDR2 is SNEGSKA in the germline V gene (reference sequence). As DNA, the CDR3 is TGCAGTGCAGAGAACGGGAAAAACATTCAGTACTTC. This sequence encodes CSAENGKNIQYF.

This clonotype occurred many times. The chain couples TRBV20-1 to TRBJ2-3, with 9 bases lining up with TRBD2. This CDR3 spans 14 amino acids. The V gene's germline CDR1 is DFQATT and CDR2 SNEGSKA (reference sequence). V lost 3 bases to trimming and J lost 4 bases; unmatched junction nucleotides: 5. The CDR3 region is CSASSSGRSDTQYF. The CDR3 nucleotides read TGCAGTGCTAGCAGTAGCGGGAGATCAGATACGCAGTATTTT.